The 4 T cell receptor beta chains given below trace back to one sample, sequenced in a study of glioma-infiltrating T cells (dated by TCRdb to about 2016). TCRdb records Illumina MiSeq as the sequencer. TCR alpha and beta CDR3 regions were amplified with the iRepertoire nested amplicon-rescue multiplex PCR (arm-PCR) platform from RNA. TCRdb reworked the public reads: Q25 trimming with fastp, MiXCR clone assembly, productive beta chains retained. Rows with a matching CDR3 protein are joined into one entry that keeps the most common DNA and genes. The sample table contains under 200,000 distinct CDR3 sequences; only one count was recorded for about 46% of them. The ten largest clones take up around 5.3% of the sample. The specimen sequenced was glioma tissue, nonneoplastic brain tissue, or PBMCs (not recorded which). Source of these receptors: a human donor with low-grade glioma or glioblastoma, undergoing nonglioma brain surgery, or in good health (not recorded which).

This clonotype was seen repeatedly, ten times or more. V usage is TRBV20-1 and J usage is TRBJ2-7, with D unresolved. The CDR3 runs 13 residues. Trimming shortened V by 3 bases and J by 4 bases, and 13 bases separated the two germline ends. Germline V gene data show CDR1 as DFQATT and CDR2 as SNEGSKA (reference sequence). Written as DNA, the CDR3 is TGCAGTGCTAGGAAAAACGTGGGGTACGAGCAGTACTTC. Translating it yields CSARKNVGYEQYF.

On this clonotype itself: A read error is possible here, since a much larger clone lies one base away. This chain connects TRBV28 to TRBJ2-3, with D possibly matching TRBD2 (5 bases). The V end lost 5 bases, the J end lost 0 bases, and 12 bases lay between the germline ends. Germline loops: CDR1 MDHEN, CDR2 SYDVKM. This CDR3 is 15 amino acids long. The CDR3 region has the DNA TGTGCCAGCAGTCCCCCTAAGCGGAGCACAGATACGCAGTATTTT. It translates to CASSPPKRSTDTQYF.

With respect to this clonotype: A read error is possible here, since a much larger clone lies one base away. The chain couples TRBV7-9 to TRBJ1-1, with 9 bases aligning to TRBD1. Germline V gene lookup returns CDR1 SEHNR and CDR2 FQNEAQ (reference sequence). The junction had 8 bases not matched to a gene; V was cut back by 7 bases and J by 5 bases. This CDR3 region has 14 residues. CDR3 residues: CASIRGTGWTEAFF. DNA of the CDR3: TGTGCCAGCATCCGGGGGACAGGGTGGACTGAAGCTTTCTTT.

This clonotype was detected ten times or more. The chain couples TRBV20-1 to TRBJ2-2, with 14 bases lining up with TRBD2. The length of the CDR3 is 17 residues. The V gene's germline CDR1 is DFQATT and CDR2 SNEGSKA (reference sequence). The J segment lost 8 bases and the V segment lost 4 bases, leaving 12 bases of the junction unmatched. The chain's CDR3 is CSAKGELGLAGAGELFF. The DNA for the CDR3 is TGCAGTGCTAAAGGGGAGTTGGGACTAGCGGGAGCGGGGGAGCTGTTTTTT.